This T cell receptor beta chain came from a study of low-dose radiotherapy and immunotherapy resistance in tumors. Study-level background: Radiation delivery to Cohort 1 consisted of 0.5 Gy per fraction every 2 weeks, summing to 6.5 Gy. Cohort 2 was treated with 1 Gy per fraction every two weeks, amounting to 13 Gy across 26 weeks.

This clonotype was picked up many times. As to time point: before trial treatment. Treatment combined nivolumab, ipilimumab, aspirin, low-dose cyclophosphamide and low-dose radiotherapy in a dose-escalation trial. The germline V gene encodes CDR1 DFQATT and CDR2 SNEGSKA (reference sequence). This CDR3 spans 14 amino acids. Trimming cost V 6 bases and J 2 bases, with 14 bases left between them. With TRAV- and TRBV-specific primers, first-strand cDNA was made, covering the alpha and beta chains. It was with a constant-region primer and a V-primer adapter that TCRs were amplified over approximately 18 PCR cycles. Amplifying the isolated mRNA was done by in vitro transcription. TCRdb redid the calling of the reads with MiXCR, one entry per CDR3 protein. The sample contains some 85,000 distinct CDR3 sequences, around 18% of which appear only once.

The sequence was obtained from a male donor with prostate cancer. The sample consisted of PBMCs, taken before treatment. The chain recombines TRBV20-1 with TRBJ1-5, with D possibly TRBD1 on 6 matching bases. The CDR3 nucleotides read TGCAGTGCGGCTTTGGGGGCTGGCAATCAGCCCCAGCATTTT. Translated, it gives CSAALGAGNQPQHF.